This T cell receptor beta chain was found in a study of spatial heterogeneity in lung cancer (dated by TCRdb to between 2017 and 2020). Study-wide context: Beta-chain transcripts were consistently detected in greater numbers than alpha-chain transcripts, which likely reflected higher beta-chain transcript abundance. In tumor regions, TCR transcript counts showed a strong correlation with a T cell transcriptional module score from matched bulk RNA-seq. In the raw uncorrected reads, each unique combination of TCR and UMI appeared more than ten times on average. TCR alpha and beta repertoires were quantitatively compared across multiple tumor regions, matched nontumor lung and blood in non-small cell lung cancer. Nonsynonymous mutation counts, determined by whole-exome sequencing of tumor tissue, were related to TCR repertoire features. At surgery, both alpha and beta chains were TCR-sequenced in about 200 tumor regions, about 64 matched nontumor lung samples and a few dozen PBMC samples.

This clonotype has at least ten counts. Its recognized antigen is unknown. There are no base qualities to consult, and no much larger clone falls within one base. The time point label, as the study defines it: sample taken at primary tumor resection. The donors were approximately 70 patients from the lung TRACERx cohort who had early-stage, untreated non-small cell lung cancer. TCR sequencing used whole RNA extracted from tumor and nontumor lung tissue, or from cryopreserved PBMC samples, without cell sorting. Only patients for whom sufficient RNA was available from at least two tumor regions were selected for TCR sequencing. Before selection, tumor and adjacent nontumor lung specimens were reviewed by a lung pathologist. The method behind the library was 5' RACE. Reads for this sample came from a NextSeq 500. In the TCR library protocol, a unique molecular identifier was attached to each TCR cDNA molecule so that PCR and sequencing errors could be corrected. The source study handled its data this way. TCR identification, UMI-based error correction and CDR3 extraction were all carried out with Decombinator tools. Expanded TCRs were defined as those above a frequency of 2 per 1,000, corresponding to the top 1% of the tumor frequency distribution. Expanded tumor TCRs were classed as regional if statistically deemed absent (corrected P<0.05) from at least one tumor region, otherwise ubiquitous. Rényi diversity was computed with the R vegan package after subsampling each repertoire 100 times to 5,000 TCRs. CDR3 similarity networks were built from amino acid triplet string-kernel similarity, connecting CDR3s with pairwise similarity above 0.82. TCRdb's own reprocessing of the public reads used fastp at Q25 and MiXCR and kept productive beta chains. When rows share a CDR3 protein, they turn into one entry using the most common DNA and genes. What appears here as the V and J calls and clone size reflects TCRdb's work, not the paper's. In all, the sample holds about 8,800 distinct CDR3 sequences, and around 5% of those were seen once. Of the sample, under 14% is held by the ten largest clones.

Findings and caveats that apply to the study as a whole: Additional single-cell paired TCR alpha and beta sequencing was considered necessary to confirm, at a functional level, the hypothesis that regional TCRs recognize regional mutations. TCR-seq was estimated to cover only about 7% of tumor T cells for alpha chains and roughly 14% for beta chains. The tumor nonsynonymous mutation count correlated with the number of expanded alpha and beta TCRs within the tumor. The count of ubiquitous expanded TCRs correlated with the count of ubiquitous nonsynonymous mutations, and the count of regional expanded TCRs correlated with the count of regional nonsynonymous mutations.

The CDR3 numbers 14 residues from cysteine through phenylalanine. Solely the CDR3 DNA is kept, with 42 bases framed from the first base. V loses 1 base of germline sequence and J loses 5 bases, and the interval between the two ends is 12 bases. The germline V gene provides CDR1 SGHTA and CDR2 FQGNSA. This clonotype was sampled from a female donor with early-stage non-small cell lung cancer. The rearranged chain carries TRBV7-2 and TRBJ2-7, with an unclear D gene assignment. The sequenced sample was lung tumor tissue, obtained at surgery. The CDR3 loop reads CASSLDPTGNEQYF. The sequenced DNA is TGTGCCAGCAGCTTAGACCCAACGGGTAACGAGCAGTACTTC.